This T cell receptor beta chain came from a study of response to subunit inactivated influenza vaccine. Regarding the study as a whole: The authors suggested that every seasonal influenza vaccination recruits few new T cells.

From the RT-PCR reads, TCRdb called clonotypes with MiXCR, one entry per CDR3 protein. The sample carries hundreds of thousands of distinct CDR3 sequences, 15% to 17% recorded once. The CDR3 sequence is 14 residues long. V was clipped by 1 base and J by 6 bases, with 11 bases between them. Germline V gene data show CDR1 as SGHKS and CDR2 as YYEKEE (reference sequence). This clonotype was counted a few times. Its target is not known. This sequence originates from a man between 50 and 59 years old who received an inactivated influenza vaccine. Sequencing used PBMCs from blood, obtained roughly 12 days after vaccination. This chain joins TRBV5-5 and TRBJ2-4, with D perhaps assigned TRBD1 or TRBD2 (5 bases each). The CDR3 coding sequence is TGTGCCAGCAGCTTGTGGGGGATCGGAAACATTCAGTACTTC. This sequence encodes CASSLWGIGNIQYF.